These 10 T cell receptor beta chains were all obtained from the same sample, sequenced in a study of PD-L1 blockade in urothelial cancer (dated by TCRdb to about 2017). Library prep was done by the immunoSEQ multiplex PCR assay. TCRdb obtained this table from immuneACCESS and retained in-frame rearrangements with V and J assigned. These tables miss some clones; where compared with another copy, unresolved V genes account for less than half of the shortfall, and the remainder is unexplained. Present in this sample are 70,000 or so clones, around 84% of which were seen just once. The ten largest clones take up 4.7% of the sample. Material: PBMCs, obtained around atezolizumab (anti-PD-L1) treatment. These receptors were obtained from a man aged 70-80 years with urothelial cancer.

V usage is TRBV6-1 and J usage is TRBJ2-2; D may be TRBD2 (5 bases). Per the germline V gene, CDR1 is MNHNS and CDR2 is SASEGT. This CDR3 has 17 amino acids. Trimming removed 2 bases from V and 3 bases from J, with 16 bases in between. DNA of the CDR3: TGTGCCAGCAGTGAATCCCAAGACTACGGAGACACCGGGGAGCTGTTTTTT. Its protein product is CASSESQDYGDTGELFF.

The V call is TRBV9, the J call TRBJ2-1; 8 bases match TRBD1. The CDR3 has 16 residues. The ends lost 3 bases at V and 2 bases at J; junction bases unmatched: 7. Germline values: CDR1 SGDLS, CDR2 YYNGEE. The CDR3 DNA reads TGTGCCAGCAGCGCACGGACAGGGCGAACCTACAATGAGCAGTTCTTC. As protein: CASSARTGRTYNEQFF.

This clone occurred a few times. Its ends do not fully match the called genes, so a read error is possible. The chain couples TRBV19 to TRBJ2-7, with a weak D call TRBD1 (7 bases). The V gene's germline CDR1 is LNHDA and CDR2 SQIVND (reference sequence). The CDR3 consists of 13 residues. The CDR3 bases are TGTGCCAGTACCACGACAGGGACTCGGAGATGGGACTTC. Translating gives CASTTTGTRRWDF.

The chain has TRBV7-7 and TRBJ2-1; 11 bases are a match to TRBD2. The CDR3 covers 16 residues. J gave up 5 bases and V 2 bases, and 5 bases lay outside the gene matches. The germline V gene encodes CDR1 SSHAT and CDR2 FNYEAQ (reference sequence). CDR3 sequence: CASSLMGTSGNNEQFF. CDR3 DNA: TGTGCCAGCAGCTTAATGGGGACTAGCGGAAACAATGAGCAGTTCTTC.

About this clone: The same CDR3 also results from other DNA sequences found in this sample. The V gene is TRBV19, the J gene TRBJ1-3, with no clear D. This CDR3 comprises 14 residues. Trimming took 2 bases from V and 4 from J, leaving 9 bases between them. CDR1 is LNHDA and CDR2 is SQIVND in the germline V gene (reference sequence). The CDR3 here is CASSIPGSGNTIYF. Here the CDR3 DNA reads TGTGCCAGTAGTATACCAGGCTCCGGAAACACCATATATTTT.

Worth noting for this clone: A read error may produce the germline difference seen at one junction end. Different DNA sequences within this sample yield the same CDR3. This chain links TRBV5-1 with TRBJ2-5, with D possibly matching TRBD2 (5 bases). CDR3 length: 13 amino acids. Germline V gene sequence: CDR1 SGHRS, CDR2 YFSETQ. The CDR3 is CASRREPAETQYF. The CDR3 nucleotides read TGTGCCAGCAGAAGGGAGCCAGCGGAGACCCAGTACTTC.

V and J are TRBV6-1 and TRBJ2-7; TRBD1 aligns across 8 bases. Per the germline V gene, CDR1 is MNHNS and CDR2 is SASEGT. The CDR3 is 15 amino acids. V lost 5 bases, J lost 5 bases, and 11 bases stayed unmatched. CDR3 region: CASSSETGVGNEQYF. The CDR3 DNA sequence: TGTGCCAGCAGTTCAGAGACAGGGGTTGGCAACGAGCAGTACTTC.

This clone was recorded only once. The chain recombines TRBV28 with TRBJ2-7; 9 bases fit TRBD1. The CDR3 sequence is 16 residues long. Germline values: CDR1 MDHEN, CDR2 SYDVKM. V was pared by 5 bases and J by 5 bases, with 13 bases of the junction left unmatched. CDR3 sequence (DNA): TGTGCCAGCAGTACTCTGAAAAGGACAGGGGTCCACGAGCAGTACTTC. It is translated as CASSTLKRTGVHEQYF. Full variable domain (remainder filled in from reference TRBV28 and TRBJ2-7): DVKVTQSSRYLVKRTGEKVFLECVQDMDHENMFWYRQDPGLGLRLIYFSYDVKMKEKGDIPEGYSVSREKKERFSLILESASTNQTSMYLCASSTLKRTGVHEQYFGPGTRLTVT.

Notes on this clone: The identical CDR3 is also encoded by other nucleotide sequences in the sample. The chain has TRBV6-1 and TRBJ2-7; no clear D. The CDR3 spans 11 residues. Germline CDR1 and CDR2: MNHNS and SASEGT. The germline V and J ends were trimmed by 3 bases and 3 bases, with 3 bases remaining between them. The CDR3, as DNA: TGTGCCAGCAGTGATCGCTACGAGCAGTACTTC. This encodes CASSDRYEQYF.

The CDR3 DNA is TGTGCCAGCAGTCCTAGACAGGGATCCTACGAGCAGTACTTC. Translating it yields CASSPRQGSYEQYF. The genes are TRBV6-5 and TRBJ2-7; 7 bases match TRBD1. The CDR3 is made up of 14 amino acids. V dropped 5 bases and J dropped 1; count of bases not matched to a gene: 5. CDR1 and CDR2 from the germline V gene are MNHEY and SVGAGI.